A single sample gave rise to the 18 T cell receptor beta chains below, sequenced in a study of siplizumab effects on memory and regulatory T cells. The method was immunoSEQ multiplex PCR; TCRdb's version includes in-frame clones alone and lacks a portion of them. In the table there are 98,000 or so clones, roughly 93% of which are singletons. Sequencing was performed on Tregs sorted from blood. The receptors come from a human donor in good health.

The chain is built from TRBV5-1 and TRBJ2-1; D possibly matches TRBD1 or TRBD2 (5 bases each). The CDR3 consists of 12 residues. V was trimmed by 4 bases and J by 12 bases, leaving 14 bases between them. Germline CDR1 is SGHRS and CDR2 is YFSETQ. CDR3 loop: CASSAPVGGQFF. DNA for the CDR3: TGCGCCAGCAGCGCACCGGTTGGGGGGCAGTTCTTC.

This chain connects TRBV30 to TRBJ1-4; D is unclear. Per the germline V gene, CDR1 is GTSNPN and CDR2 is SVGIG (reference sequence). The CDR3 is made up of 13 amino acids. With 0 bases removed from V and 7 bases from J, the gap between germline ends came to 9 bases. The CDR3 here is CAWSVLLGEKLFF. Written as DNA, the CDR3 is TGTGCCTGGAGTGTGTTACTGGGTGAAAAACTGTTTTTT.

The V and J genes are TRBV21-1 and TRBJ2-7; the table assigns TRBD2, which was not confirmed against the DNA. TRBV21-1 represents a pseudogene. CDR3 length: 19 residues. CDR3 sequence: CASSKGSASGSRYIYEQYF. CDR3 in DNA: TGTGCCAGCAGCAAAGGTTCGGCTAGCGGAAGCCGTTATATTTACGAGCAGTACTTC.

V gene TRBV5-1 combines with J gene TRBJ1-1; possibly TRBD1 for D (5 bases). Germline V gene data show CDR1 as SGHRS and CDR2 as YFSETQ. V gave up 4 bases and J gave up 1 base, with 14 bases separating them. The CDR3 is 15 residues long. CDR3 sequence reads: CASSPGGTSNTEAFF. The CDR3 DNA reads TGCGCCAGCAGCCCGGGGGGGACTTCGAACACTGAAGCTTTCTTT.

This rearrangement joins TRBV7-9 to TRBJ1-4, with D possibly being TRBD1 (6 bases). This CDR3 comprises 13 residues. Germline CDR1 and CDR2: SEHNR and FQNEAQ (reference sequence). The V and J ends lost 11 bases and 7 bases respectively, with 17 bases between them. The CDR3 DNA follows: TGTGCCGGTTACGAGGGGGAAATTGAAAAACTGTTTTTT. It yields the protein CAGYEGEIEKLFF.

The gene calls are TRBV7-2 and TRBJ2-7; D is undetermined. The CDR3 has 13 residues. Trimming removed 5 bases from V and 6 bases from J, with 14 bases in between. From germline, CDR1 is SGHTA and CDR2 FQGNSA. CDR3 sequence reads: CASSPSGRFEQYF. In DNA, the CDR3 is TGTGCCAGCAGCCCGTCCGGCCGTTTCGAGCAGTACTTC.

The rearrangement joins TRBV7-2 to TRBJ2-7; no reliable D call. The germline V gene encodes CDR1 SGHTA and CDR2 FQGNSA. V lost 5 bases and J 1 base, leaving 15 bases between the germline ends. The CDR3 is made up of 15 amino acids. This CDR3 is CASSLDPSLSYEQYF. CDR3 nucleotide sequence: TGTGCCAGCAGCCTAGACCCCTCGCTTTCCTACGAGCAGTACTTC.

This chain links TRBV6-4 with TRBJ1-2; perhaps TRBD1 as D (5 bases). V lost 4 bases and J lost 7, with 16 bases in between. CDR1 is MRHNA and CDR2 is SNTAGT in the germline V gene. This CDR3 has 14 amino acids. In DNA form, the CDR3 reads TGTGCCAGCAGTGCGGGAACCAGGGATGGTGGCTACACCTTC. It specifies CASSAGTRDGGYTF.

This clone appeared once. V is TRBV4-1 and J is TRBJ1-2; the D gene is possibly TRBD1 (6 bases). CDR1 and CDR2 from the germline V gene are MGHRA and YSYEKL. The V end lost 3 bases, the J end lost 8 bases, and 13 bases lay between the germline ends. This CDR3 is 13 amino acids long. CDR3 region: CASSHFRGSGYTF. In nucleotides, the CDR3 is TGCGCCAGCAGCCATTTCAGGGGCAGCGGCTACACCTTC.

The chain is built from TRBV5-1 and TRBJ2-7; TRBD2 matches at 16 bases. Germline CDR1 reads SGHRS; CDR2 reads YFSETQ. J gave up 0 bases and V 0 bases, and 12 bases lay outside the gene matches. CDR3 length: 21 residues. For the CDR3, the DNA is TGCGCCAGCAGCTTGGAGATACCCCCGGGACTAGCGGGGGGGCCCTCCTACGAGCAGTACTTC. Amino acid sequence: CASSLEIPPGLAGGPSYEQYF.

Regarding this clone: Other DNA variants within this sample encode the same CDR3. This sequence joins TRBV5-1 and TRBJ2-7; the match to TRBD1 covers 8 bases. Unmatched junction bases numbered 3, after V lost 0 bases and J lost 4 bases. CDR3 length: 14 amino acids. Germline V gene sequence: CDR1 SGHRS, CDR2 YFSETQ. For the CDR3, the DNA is TGCGCCAGCAGCTTGGGGGACAGGATATACGAGCAGTACTTC. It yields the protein CASSLGDRIYEQYF.

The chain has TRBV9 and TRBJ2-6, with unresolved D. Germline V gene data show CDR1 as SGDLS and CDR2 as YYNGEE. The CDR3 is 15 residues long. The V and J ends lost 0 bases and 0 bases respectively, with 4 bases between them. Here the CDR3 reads CASSVDGSGANVLTF. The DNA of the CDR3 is TGTGCCAGCAGCGTAGACGGCTCTGGGGCCAACGTCCTGACTTTC.

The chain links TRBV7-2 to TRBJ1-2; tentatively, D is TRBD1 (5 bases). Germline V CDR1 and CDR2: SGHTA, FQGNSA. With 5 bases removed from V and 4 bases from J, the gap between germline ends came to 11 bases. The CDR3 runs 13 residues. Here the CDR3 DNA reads TGTGCCAGCAGCGCGGGGCGCCGCTATGGCTACACCTTC. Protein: CASSAGRRYGYTF.

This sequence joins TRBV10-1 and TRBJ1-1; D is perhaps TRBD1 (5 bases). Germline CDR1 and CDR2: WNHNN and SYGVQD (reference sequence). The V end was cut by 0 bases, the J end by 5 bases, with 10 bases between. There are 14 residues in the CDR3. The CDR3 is CASSESSGVTEAFF. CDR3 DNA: TGCGCCAGCAGTGAGTCGTCGGGGGTTACTGAAGCTTTCTTT.

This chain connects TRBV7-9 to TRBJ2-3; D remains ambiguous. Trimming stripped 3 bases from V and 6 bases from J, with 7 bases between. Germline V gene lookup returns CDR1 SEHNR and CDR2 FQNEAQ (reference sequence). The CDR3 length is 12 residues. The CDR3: CASSFFRDTQYF. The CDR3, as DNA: TGTGCCAGCAGCTTTTTCAGGGATACGCAGTATTTT.

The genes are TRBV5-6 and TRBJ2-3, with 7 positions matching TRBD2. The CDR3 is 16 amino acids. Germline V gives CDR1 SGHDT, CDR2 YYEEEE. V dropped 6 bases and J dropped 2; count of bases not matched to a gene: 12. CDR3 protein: CASTRWLQRDTDTQYF. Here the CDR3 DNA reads TGTGCCAGCACAAGGTGGTTACAGCGGGACACAGATACGCAGTATTTT.

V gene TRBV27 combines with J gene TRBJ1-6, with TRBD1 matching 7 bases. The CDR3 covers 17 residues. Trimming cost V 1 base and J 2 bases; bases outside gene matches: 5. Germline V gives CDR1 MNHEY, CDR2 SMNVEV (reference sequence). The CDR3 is CASSLYGRGAYNSPLHF. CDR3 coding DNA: TGTGCCAGCAGTTTATACGGCAGGGGGGCCTATAATTCACCCCTCCACTTT.

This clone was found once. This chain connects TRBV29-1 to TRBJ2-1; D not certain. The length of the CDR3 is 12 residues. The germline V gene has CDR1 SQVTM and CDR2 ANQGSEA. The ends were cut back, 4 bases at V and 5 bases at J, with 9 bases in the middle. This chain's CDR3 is CSVGRTNNEQFF. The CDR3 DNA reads TGCAGCGTTGGGCGCACAAACAATGAGCAGTTCTTC.